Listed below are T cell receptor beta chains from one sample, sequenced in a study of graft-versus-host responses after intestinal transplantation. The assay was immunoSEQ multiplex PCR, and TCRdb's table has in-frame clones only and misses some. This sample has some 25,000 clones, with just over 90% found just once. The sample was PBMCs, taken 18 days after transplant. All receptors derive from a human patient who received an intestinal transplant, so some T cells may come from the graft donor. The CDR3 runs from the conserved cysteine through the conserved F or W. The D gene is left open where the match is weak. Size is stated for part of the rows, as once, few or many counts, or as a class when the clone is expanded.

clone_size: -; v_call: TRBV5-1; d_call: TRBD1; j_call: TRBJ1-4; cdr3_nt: TGCGCCAGCAGCTTCGGACAGGGGGTAGGAGAACTGTTTTTT; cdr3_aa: CASSFGQGVGELFF
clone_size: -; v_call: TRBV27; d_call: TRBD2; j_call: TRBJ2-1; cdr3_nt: TGTGCCAGCAGGATAGCGGGGGGAAGCTACAATGAGCAGTTCTTC; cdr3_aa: CASRIAGGSYNEQFF
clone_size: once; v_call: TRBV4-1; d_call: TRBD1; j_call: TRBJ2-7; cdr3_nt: TGCGCCAGCAGCCCAGGGACAGGGGTTGAGCAGTACTTC; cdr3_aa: CASSPGTGVEQYF
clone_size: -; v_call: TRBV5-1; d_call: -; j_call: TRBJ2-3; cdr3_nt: TGCGCCAGCAGCTTGGGCCCGCCTACGCTTGAGGCTACGCAGTATTTT; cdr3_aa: CASSLGPPTLEATQYF
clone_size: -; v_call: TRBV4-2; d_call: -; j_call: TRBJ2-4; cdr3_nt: TGTGCCAGCAGTCAATCCAGCCCGGCGGACAAAAACATTCAGTACTTC; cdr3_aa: CASSQSSPADKNIQYF
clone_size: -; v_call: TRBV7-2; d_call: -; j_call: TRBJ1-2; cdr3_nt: TGTGCCAGCAGCTTAGCAAGTCAGGGTGGCTACACCTTC; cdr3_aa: CASSLASQGGYTF
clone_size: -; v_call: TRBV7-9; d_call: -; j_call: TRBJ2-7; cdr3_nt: TGTGCCAGCAGCTTAGGAAGGGGAATTAGGGCCTACGAGCAGTACTTC; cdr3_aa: CASSLGRGIRAYEQYF
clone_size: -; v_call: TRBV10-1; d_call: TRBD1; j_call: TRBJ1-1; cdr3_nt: TGCGCCAGCAGGGATGGACAGGGTACTGAAGCTTTCTTT; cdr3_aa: CASRDGQGTEAFF
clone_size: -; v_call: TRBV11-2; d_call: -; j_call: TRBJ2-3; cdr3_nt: TGTGCCAGCAGCACCTTCACAGATACGCAGTATTTT; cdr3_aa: CASSTFTDTQYF
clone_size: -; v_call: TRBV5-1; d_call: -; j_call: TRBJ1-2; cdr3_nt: TGCGCCAGCAGCTTGGAGGGACGCGGCTACACCTTC; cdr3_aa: CASSLEGRGYTF
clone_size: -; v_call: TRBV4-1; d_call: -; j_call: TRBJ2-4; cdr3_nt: TGCGCCAGCAGCCAAGGTTTCGGGTGGAGAAGGGGTGGTCCAAACATTCAGTACTTC; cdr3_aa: CASSQGFGWRRGGPNIQYF
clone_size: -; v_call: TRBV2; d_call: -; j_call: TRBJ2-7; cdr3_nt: TGTGCCAGCAATCTCGTCAGAAACCCTTACGAGCAGTACTTC; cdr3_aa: CASNLVRNPYEQYF
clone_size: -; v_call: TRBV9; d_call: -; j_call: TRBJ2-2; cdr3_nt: TGTGCCAGCAGCTCTCTTATGGCTCCCCCGTCCGGCATGAACACCGGGGAGCTGTTTTTT; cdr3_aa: CASSSLMAPPSGMNTGELFF
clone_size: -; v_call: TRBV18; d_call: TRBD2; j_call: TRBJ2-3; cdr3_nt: TGTGCCAGCTCCCTATCGACTAGCGGGGGGGGCACAGATACGCAGTATTTT; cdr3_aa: CASSLSTSGGGTDTQYF
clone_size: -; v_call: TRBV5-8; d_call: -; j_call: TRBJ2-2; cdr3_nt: TGTGCCAGCAGCTTAGGACACGGGGACACCGGGGAGCTGTTTTTT; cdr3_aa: CASSLGHGDTGELFF
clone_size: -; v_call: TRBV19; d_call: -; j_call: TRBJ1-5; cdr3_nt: TGTGCCAGTAGCACTGGGGTGGATCAGCCCCAGCATTTT; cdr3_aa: CASSTGVDQPQHF
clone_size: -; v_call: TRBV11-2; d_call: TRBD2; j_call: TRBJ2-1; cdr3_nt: TGTGCCAGCAGCTCTCCGGGACTAGCGGGGGGGCAAGAACGGGCGCAGTTCTTC; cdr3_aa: CASSSPGLAGGQERAQFF
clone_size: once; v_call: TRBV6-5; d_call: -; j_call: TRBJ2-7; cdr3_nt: TGTGCCAGCAGCTCCGGACTATCTTCTAGAGAGCAGTACTTC; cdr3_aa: CASSSGLSSREQYF
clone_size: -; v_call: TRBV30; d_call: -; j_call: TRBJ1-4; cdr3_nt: TGTGCCTGGAGTGTAAGCCCTAATGAAAAACTGTTTTTT; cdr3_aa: CAWSVSPNEKLFF
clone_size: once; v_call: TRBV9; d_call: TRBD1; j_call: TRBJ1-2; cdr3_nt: TGTGCCAGCAGAGACGACAGGGCCGAGTACCTTAACGATGGCTACACCTTC; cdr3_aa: CASRDDRAEYLNDGYTF
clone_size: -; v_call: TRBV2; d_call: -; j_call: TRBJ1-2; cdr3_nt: TGTGCCAGCAGTTCCCTCCGGGTCCCTTATGGCTACACCTTC; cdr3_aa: CASSSLRVPYGYTF
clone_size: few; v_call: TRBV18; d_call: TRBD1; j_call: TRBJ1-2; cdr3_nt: TGTGCCAGCTCTCAGCAGGGACAGAACTATGGCTACACCTTC; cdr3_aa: CASSQQGQNYGYTF
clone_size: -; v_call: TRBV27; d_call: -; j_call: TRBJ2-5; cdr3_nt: TGTGCCAGCAGTTCAAACCCGGGGGCCGAAGAGACCCAGTACTTC; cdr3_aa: CASSSNPGAEETQYF
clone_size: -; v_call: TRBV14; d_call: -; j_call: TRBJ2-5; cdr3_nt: TGTGCCAGCAGCCATCTTCAGACTTCGTACCAAGAGACCCAGTACTTC; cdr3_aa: CASSHLQTSYQETQYF
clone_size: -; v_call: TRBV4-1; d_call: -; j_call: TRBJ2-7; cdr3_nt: TGCGCCAGCAGCCAAGAGGGGGACTTCAGCTCCTACGAGCAGTACTTC; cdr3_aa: CASSQEGDFSSYEQYF
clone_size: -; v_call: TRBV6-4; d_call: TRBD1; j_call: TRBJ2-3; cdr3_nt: TGTGCCAGCAGTGACTCGGACAGGGATACGCAGTATTTT; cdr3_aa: CASSDSDRDTQYF
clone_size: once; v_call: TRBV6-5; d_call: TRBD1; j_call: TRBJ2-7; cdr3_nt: TGTGCCAGCAGTTTTGGACAGGGAGGCGAGCAGTACTTC; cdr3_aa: CASSFGQGGEQYF
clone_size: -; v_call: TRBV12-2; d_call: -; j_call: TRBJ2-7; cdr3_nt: TGTGCAAGTCGCTTAAAAGGCTACGAGCAGTACTTC; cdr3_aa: CASRLKGYEQYF
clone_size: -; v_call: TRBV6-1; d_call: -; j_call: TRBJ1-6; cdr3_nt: TGTGCCAGCAGTGGACCAGGGGCGATCTCCTATAATTCACCCCTCCACTTT; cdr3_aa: CASSGPGAISYNSPLHF
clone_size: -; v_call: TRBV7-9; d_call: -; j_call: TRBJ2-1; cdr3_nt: TGTGCCAGCAGCTCGACTAGGGGTGATGAGCAGTTCTTC; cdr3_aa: CASSSTRGDEQFF
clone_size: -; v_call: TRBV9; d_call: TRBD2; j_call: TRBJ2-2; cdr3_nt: TGTGCCAGCAGCGTAGCGACTAGCGGGGGGGCCGTCGGGGAGCTGTTTTTT; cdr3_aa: CASSVATSGGAVGELFF
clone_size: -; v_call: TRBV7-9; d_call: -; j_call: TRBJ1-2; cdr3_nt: TGTGCCAGCAGCTCGTCAGGGGATTATGGCTACACCTTC; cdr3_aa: CASSSSGDYGYTF
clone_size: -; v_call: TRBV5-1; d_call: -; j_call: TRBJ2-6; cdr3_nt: TGCGCCAGCAGCTTTCAATCCTCTGGGGCCAACGTCCTGACTTTC; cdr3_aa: CASSFQSSGANVLTF
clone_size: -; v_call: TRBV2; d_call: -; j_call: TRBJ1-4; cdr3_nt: TGTGCCAGCAGTGATGGAACTGAAAAACTGTTTTTT; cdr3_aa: CASSDGTEKLFF
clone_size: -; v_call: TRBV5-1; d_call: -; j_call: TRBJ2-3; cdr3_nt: TGCGCCAGCAGCTTGGGGGCCATCTTCACAGATACGCAGTATTTT; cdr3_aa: CASSLGAIFTDTQYF
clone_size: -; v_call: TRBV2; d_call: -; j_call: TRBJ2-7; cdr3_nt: TGTGCCAGCAGTGAAACCGGGGCAGTACTGTACTTC; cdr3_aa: CASSETGAVLYF
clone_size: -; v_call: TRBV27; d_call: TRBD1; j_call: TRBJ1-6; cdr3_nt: TGTGCCAGCAGGCCCCGCACAGGGGGATACTATAATTCACCCCTCCACTTT; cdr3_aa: CASRPRTGGYYNSPLHF
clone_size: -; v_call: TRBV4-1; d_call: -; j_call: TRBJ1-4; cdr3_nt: TGCGCCAGCAGCCAAACGGGGACCCCGAAACTGTTTTTT; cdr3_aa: CASSQTGTPKLFF
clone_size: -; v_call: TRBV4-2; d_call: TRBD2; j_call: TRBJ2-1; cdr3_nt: TGTGCCAGCAGCCAAGATAGGACTAGCGTCTTCAATGAGCAGTTCTTC; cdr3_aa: CASSQDRTSVFNEQFF
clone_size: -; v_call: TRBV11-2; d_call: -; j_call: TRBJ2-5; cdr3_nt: TGTGCCAGCAGCCAACCCCCCGAGACCCAGTACTTC; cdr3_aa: CASSQPPETQYF